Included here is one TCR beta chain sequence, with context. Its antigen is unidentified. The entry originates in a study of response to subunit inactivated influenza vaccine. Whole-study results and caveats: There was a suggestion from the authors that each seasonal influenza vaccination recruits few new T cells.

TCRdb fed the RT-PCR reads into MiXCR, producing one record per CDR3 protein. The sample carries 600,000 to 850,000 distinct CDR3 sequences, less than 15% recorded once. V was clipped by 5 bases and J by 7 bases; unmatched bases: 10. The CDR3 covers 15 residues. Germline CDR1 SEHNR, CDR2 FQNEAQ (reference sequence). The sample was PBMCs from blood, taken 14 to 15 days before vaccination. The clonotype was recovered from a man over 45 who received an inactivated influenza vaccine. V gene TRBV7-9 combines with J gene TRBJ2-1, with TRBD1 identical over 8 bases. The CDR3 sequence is CASSLGQAGSNEQFF. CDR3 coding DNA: TGTGCCAGCAGCCTGGGACAGGCGGGTTCTAATGAGCAGTTCTTC. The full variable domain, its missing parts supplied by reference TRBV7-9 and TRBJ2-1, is DTGVSQNPRHKITKRGQNVTFRCDPISEHNRLYWYRQTLGQGPEFLTYFQNEAQLEKSRLLSDRFSAERPKGSFSTLEIQRTEQGDSAMYLCASSLGQAGSNEQFFGPGTRLTVL.